This TCR beta chain appears in the sequencing data of a study of shared clonotypes between healthy human individuals. Study-wide context: A donor's plate count was three for CD4 naive and three for CD4 memory; CD8 naive had two and CD8 memory one.

Terminally differentiated effector memory CD45RA+ cells were excluded from the naive CD8 cells, which were CD45RO-negative and positively selected for CCR7. The CDR3 covers 13 residues. V was shortened by 6 bases and J by 4 bases, with 13 bases between the two germline ends. The germline gives CDR1 MDHEN, CDR2 SYDVKM. The table came from immunoSEQ multiplex PCR; TCRdb's copy has only in-frame clones and leaves some out. This sample has fewer than 1 million clones, with about 97% found just once. This sequence joins TRBV28 and TRBJ2-7, with D possibly being TRBD1 (5 bases). The TCR originated in a man aged 25-45 years in good health. The sequencing input was naive CD8+ T cells sorted from blood. This CDR3 is CASSSTDFYEQYF. In DNA form, the CDR3 reads TGTGCCAGCAGCTCGACAGATTTTTACGAGCAGTACTTC.